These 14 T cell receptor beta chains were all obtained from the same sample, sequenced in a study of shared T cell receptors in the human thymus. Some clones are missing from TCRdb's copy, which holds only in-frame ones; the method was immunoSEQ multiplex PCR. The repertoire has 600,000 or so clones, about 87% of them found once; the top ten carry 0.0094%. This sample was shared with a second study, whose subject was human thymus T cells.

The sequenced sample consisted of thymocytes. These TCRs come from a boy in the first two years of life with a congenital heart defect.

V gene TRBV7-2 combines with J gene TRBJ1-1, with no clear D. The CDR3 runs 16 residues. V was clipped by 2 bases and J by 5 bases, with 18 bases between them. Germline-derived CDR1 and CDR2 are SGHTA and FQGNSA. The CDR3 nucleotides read TGTGCCAGCAGCTTAAGGGCACGGGGAAGTGAAACTGAAGCTTTCTTT. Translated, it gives CASSLRARGSETEAFF.

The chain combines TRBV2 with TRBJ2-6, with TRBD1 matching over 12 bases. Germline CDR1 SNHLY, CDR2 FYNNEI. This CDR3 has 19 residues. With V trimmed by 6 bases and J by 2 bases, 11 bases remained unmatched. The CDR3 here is CASRRFPGQGATGANVLTF. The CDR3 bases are TGTGCCAGCAGGAGATTCCCGGGACAGGGGGCGACTGGGGCCAACGTCCTGACTTTC. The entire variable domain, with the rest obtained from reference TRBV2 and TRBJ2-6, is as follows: EPEVTQTPSHQVTQMGQEVILRCVPISNHLYFYWYRQILGQKVEFLVSFYNNEISEKSEIFDDQFSVERPDGSNFTLKIRSTKLEDSAMYFCASRRFPGQGATGANVLTFGAGSRLTVL.

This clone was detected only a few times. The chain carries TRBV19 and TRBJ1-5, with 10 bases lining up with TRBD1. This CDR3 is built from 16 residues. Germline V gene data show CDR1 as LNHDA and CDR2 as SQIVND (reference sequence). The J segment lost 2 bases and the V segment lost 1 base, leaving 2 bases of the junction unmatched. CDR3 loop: CASSIGGTGGNQPQHF. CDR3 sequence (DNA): TGTGCCAGTAGTATAGGGGGGACAGGGGGCAATCAGCCCCAGCATTTT.

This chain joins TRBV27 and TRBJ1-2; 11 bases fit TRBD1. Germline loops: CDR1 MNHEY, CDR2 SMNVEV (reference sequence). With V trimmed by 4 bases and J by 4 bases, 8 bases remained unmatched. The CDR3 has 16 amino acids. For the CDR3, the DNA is TGTGCCAGCAGTTCCACCGGGACAGGGGGTCCCTATGGCTACACCTTC. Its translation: CASSSTGTGGPYGYTF.

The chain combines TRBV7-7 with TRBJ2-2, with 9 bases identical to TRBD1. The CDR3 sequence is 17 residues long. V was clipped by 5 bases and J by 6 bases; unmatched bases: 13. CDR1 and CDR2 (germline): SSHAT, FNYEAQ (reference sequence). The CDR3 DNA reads TGTGCCAGCAGCGCTGCCCGGGACAGGGAATTTGCCGGGGAGCTGTTTTTT. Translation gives CASSAARDREFAGELFF. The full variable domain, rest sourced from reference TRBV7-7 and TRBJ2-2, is GAGVSQSPRYKVTKRGQDVTLRCDPISSHATLYWYQQALGQGPEFLTYFNYEAQPDKSGLPSDRFSAERPEGSISTLTIQRTEQRDSAMYRCASSAARDREFAGELFFGEGSRLTVL.

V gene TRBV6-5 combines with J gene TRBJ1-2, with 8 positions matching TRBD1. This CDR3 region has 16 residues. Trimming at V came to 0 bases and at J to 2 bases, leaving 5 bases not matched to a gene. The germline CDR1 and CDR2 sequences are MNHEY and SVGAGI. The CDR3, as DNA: TGTGCCAGCAGTTACTCCTGGCAGGGGGCAAACTATGGCTACACCTTC. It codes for CASSYSWQGANYGYTF.

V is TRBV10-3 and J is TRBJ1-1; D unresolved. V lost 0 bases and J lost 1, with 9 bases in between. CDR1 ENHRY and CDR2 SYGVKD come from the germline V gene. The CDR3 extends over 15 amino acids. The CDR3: CAISESARKNTEAFF. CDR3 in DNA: TGTGCCATCAGTGAGTCCGCCAGAAAGAACACTGAAGCTTTCTTT.

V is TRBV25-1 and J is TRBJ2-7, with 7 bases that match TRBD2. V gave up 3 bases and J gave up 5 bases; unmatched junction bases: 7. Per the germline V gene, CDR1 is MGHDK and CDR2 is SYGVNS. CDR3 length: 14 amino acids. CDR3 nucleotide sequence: TGTGCCAGCAGTGAGGCGGGAGCGATCCACGAGCAGTACTTC. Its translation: CASSEAGAIHEQYF.

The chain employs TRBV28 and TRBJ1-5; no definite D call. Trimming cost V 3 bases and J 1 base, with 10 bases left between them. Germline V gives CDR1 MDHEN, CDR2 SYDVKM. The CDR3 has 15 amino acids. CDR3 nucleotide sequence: TGTGCCAGCAGTTTTCGGGGAAGAAGCAATCAGCCCCAGCATTTT. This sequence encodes CASSFRGRSNQPQHF.

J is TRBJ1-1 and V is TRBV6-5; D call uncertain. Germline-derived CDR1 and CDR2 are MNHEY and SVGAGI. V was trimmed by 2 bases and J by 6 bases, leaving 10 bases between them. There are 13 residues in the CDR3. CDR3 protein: CASSYPDLAEAFF. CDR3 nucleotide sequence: TGTGCCAGCAGTTACCCAGATCTAGCTGAAGCTTTCTTT.

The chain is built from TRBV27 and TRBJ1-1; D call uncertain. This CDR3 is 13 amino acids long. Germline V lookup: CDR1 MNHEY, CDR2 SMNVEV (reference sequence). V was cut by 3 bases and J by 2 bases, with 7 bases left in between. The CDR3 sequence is CASSFKKNTEAFF. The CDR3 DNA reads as TGTGCCAGCAGTTTCAAAAAAAACACTGAAGCTTTCTTT.

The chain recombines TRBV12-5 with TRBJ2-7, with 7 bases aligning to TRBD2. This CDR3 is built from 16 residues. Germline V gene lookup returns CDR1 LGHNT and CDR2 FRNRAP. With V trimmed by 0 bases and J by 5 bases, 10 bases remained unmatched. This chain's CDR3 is CASGLVQGGSGNEQYF. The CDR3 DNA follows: TGTGCTAGTGGTTTGGTTCAGGGCGGGAGTGGGAACGAGCAGTACTTC. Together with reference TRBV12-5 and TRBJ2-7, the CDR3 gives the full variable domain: DARVTQTPRHKVTEMGQEVTMRCQPILGHNTVFWYRQTMMQGLELLAYFRNRAPLDDSGMPKDRFSAEMPDATLATLKIQPSEPRDSAVYFCASGLVQGGSGNEQYFGPGTRLTVT.

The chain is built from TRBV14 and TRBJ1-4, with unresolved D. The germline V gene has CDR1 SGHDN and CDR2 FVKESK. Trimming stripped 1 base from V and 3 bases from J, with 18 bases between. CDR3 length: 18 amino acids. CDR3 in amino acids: CASSQVVEGTGANEKLFF. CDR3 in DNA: TGTGCCAGCAGCCAAGTCGTAGAGGGAACGGGAGCTAATGAAAAACTGTTTTTT.

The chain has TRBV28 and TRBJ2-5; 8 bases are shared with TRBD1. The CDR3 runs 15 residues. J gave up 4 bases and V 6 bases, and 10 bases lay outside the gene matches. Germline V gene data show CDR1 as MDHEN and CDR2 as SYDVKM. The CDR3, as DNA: TGTGCCAGCAGCTTGAGGACAGGGATTGGAGAGACCCAGTACTTC. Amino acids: CASSLRTGIGETQYF.